The 29 T cell receptor beta chains below all came from one sample that was sequenced in a study of T-cell reconstitution after alpha-beta-depleted transplantation in children. Construction of the TCRbeta library involved unique molecular identifiers. TCRdb redid the calling of the PCR reads with MiXCR, one entry per CDR3 protein. The data contain around 200,000 distinct CDR3 sequences, 8.4% of them singletons. This specimen was PBMCs, mostly from graft donor cells, taken 360 days after TCRalphabeta/CD19-depleted stem cell transplant. The receptors originated from a male patient under 10 years old who had a stem cell transplant for acute myeloid leukemia, so the T cells may come from the graft donor.

This clonotype was seen a handful of times. V is TRBV6-5 and J is TRBJ1-5; 7 positions agree with TRBD1. The CDR3 has 14 amino acids. V shed 1 base and J 6 bases; nucleotides not matched to a gene: 3. The germline V gene encodes CDR1 MNHEY and CDR2 SVGAGI. This CDR3 reads CASSYYRGTQPQHF. The CDR3, as DNA: TGTGCCAGCAGTTACTACAGGGGAACTCAGCCCCAGCATTTT.

This clonotype was observed a few times. The rearrangement links TRBV5-1 to TRBJ2-7, with 11 bases matching TRBD2. This CDR3 contains 16 residues. Per germline, CDR1 SGHRS and CDR2 YFSETQ. Trimming at V came to 0 bases and at J to 2 bases, leaving 4 bases not matched to a gene. Here the CDR3 DNA reads TGCGCCAGCAGCTTGGCCGCGACTAGCGGGACCTACGAGCAGTACTTC. This gives the protein CASSLAATSGTYEQYF.

This clonotype was detected only a few times. V usage is TRBV7-9 and J usage is TRBJ2-7; D unresolved. Germline-derived CDR1 and CDR2 are SEHNR and FQNEAQ (reference sequence). The CDR3 has 12 amino acids. V lost 5 bases, J lost 6 bases, and 11 bases lay in between. The CDR3 spells CASSQIGLEQYF. CDR3 nucleotides: TGTGCCAGCAGCCAGATAGGTCTCGAGCAGTACTTC.

This clonotype has ten or more counts. V gene TRBV3-1 combines with J gene TRBJ1-2, with D tentatively TRBD1 (6 bases). CDR3 length: 13 amino acids. Germline V gene data show CDR1 as LGHDT and CDR2 as YNNKEL (reference sequence). The germline V and J ends were trimmed by 6 bases and 7 bases, with 15 bases remaining between them. The CDR3 DNA reads as TGTGCCAGCAGTCTAGACAGGTCCTCTGGCTACACCTTC. Translating gives CASSLDRSSGYTF.

This clonotype showed up many times. The chain joins TRBV6-5 to TRBJ2-7; D perhaps matches TRBD1 (5 bases). The CDR3 totals 16 residues. Trimming cost V 0 bases and J 3 bases, with 15 bases left between them. CDR1 and CDR2 (germline): MNHEY, SVGAGI. This CDR3 is CASSYSWGHNSYEQYF. CDR3 coding DNA: TGTGCCAGCAGTTACTCGTGGGGCCATAACAGCTACGAGCAGTACTTC.

This clonotype was counted ten times or more. The chain links TRBV30 to TRBJ2-2; D is ambiguous. The germline V gene encodes CDR1 GTSNPN and CDR2 SVGIG (reference sequence). The length of the CDR3 is 11 residues. The V gene lost 4 bases and the J gene lost 6 bases, with 6 bases spanning the gap. CDR3 sequence reads: CAWTWAGELFF. The CDR3, as DNA: TGTGCCTGGACCTGGGCCGGGGAGCTGTTTTTT.

In its sample, this clonotype was seen a few times. This chain uses TRBV9 with TRBJ2-1, with TRBD1 as a possible D gene (6 bases). Germline CDR1 is SGDLS and CDR2 is YYNGEE. The CDR3 extends over 15 amino acids. V lost 0 bases, J lost 4 bases, and 11 bases lay in between. The CDR3 nucleotides are TGTGCCAGCAGCGTAGAGGGGGTCTCTTACAATGAGCAGTTCTTC. Translation gives CASSVEGVSYNEQFF.

This sequence joins TRBV3-1 and TRBJ1-5, with no clear D. Germline V gene data show CDR1 as LGHDT and CDR2 as YNNKEL (reference sequence). The CDR3 totals 15 residues. With 0 bases removed from V and 1 base from J, the gap between germline ends came to 7 bases. The CDR3 region has the DNA TGTGCCAGCAGCCAAGATACTTTAAGCAATCAGCCCCAGCATTTT. Translated: CASSQDTLSNQPQHF. The full variable domain, completed using reference TRBV3-1 and TRBJ1-5, is DTAVSQTPKYLVTQMGNDKSIKCEQNLGHDTMYWYKQDSKKFLKIMFSYNNKELIINETVPNRFSPKSPDKAHLNLHINSLELGDSAVYFCASSQDTLSNQPQHFGDGTRLSIL.

This clonotype occurred a few times. The gene calls are TRBV2 and TRBJ2-5, with D uncertain. The CDR3 has 13 amino acids. The germline CDR1 and CDR2 sequences are SNHLY and FYNNEI. Trimming took off 3 bases at V and 3 bases at J, with 8 bases between the two ends. CDR3 bases: TGTGCCAGCAGTGACGGTGGGGAAGAGACCCAGTACTTC. It specifies CASSDGGEETQYF.

This clonotype was picked up many times. The rearrangement uses TRBV20-1 and TRBJ2-1; 13 bases map to TRBD2. After removal of 6 bases from V and 9 bases from J, the junction contained 5 bases not matched to a gene. Germline V CDR1 and CDR2: DFQATT, SNEGSKA (reference sequence). The CDR3 is 13 residues long. The CDR3 reads CSAVLAGGFEQFF. CDR3 sequence (DNA): TGCAGTGCCGTACTAGCGGGAGGGTTTGAGCAGTTCTTC.

The CDR3 sequence is CASSLSGKSTDTQYF. In DNA form, the CDR3 reads TGTGCCAGCAGCTTAAGCGGGAAAAGCACAGATACGCAGTATTTT. This chain joins TRBV11-2 and TRBJ2-3, with 7 bases lining up with TRBD2. The ends lost 2 bases at V and 0 bases at J; junction bases unmatched: 2. The CDR3 contains 15 residues. Germline V gene lookup returns CDR1 SGHAT and CDR2 FQNNGV. Based on the CDR3 plus reference TRBV11-2 and TRBJ2-3, the full variable domain is EAGVAQSPRYKIIEKRQSVAFWCNPISGHATLYWYQQILGQGPKLLIQFQNNGVVDDSQLPKDRFSAERLKGVDSTLKIQPAKLEDSAVYLCASSLSGKSTDTQYFGPGTRLTVL.

This clonotype was seen at least ten times. The gene calls are TRBV28 and TRBJ2-5; no clear D. This CDR3 has 11 amino acids. Trimming cost V 4 bases and J 5 bases, with 5 bases left between them. Per the germline V gene, CDR1 is MDHEN and CDR2 is SYDVKM. The chain's CDR3 is CASSSAETQYF. CDR3 sequence (DNA): TGTGCCAGCAGTTCGGCGGAGACCCAGTACTTC.

The chain combines TRBV11-2 with TRBJ2-2, with D maybe TRBD2 (5 bases). The CDR3 contains 15 residues. Trimming left V 5 bases short and J 5 bases short, with 15 bases between. Germline V CDR1 and CDR2: SGHAT, FQNNGV. The CDR3 reads CASSRPPGLTGELFF. For the CDR3, the DNA is TGTGCCAGCAGCCGCCCCCCGGGGTTGACCGGGGAGCTGTTTTTT.

This clonotype was observed at least ten times. The chain couples TRBV6-5 to TRBJ2-7; a weak D match, TRBD2 (5 bases). The CDR3 spans 15 residues. The germline gives CDR1 MNHEY, CDR2 SVGAGI. The V gene lost 0 bases and the J gene lost 2 bases, with 11 bases spanning the gap. Here the CDR3 reads CASSYSTLDPYEQYF. The CDR3, as DNA: TGTGCCAGCAGTTACTCTACACTAGACCCCTACGAGCAGTACTTC.

This clonotype was counted many times. This sequence joins TRBV20-1 and TRBJ1-1; D not resolved. The ends were cut back, 6 bases at V and 11 bases at J, with 7 bases in the middle. Germline CDR1 DFQATT, CDR2 SNEGSKA (reference sequence). This CDR3 is built from 8 residues. The CDR3 DNA sequence: TGCAGTGCCAGTTTTGCTTTCTTT. Its protein product is CSASFAFF.

The rearrangement joins TRBV7-8 to TRBJ2-2; 8 nucleotides line up with TRBD1. The germline V gene has CDR1 SGHVS and CDR2 FQNEAQ. The length of the CDR3 is 17 residues. Trimming at V came to 1 base and at J to 3 bases, leaving 7 bases not matched to a gene. The CDR3 reads CASSLGTGSRYTGELFF. CDR3 DNA sequence: TGTGCCAGCAGCTTAGGGACAGGGAGTAGGTACACCGGGGAGCTGTTTTTT.

This chain uses TRBV6-2 or TRBV6-3 with TRBJ2-7; the match to TRBD2 covers 8 bases. The CDR3 contains 16 residues. V dropped 2 bases and J dropped 3; count of bases not matched to a gene: 9. CDR1 and CDR2 from the germline V gene are MNHEY and SVGEGT. DNA of the CDR3: TGTGCCAGCAGTTACGGACTAGCTCCTGTGGGCTACGAGCAGTACTTC. This encodes CASSYGLAPVGYEQYF.

This clonotype was picked up many times. The V call is TRBV5-6, the J call TRBJ2-7, with 7 bases aligning to TRBD2. Germline V gene sequence: CDR1 SGHDT, CDR2 YYEEEE. The CDR3 is 18 residues long. V was clipped by 2 bases and J by 2 bases; unmatched bases: 16. The CDR3 loop reads CASSLKGLGRGSPYEQYV. The CDR3 DNA reads TGTGCCAGCAGCTTAAAAGGGTTGGGGCGGGGGTCTCCCTACGAGCAGTACGTC.

The chain combines TRBV10-3 with TRBJ2-1; TRBD2 matches 9 bases. Trimming took 6 bases from V and 9 from J; bases not matched to a gene: 6. The germline gives CDR1 ENHRY, CDR2 SYGVKD. The CDR3 spans 13 residues. In DNA form, the CDR3 reads TGTGCCATCAGGGCGGGAGGGCCCCCTGAGCAGTTCTTC. It is translated as CAIRAGGPPEQFF.

This clonotype appeared many times. This sequence joins TRBV12-3 or TRBV12-4 and TRBJ2-7; 7 positions match TRBD1. J lost 7 bases, V lost 6 bases, and 9 bases had no gene match. This CDR3 has 13 amino acids. CDR3 region: CASRARTGREQYF. Here the CDR3 DNA reads TGTGCCAGCAGAGCACGGACAGGACGAGAGCAGTACTTC.

This clonotype has a count of ten or more. The chain carries TRBV5-1 and TRBJ2-6, with 7 bases matching TRBD1. V shed 4 bases, J shed 0 bases, and the junction held 4 bases outside the gene matches. The CDR3 is 16 amino acids. Germline loops: CDR1 SGHRS, CDR2 YFSETQ. The CDR3 nucleotides are TGCGCCAGCAGCAGAACAGGGGACTCTGGGGCCAACGTCCTGACTTTC. Translation gives CASSRTGDSGANVLTF.

This clonotype was observed a handful of times. The gene calls are TRBV20-1 and TRBJ2-1; D gene uncertain. CDR3 length: 11 residues. Trimming took 0 bases from V and 9 from J, leaving 6 bases between them. Germline CDR1 is DFQATT and CDR2 is SNEGSKA (reference sequence). The CDR3 spells CSARDLSEQFF. In nucleotides, the CDR3 is TGCAGTGCTAGAGATTTGAGTGAGCAGTTCTTC.

The chain has TRBV7-9 and TRBJ1-6; D gene unclear. This CDR3 comprises 14 residues. V lost 8 bases to trimming and J lost 5 bases, with 13 bases between them. CDR1 is SEHNR and CDR2 is FQNEAQ in the germline V gene (reference sequence). Written as DNA, the CDR3 is TGTGCCAGCTCCGTCGGCCAGGATAATTCACCCCTCCACTTT. Residues: CASSVGQDNSPLHF.

This clonotype was picked up a small number of times. This chain joins TRBV5-1 and TRBJ2-1; possible D gene TRBD2, 5 bases. The V end lost 6 bases, the J end lost 0 bases, and 10 bases lay between the germline ends. This CDR3 is built from 14 residues. Germline CDR1 reads SGHRS; CDR2 reads YFSETQ. The CDR3 sequence: CASNRLYSYNEQFF. In DNA, the CDR3 is TGCGCCAGCAACCGACTATACTCCTACAATGAGCAGTTCTTC.

This clonotype was detected many times. V is TRBV5-1 and J is TRBJ2-5; D unresolved. The germline V gene encodes CDR1 SGHRS and CDR2 YFSETQ. Trimming shortened V by 0 bases and J by 5 bases, and 11 bases separated the two germline ends. This CDR3 region has 14 residues. CDR3 loop: CASSLVGLLETQYF. The CDR3 nucleotides are TGCGCCAGCAGCTTGGTTGGTTTGTTGGAGACCCAGTACTTC.

The sample holds a few counts of this clonotype. The V gene is TRBV7-6, the J gene TRBJ2-7, with D possibly being TRBD2 (6 bases). The ends were cut back, 0 bases at V and 5 bases at J, with 11 bases in the middle. The CDR3 runs 14 residues. CDR1 SGHVS and CDR2 FNYEAQ come from the germline V gene. CDR3 coding DNA: TGTGCCAGCAGCTTAGCCGGGAGCAACGACGAGCAGTACTTC. Translation gives CASSLAGSNDEQYF.

This clonotype has ten or more counts. The CDR3 DNA is TGTGCCATCAGTGAGTCTGGTCTAGCGGGGGCCCTCCACAATGAGCAGTTCTTC. Amino acid sequence: CAISESGLAGALHNEQFF. The gene calls are TRBV10-3 and TRBJ2-1, with TRBD2 matching 10 bases. The V segment lost 0 bases and the J segment 5 bases; nucleotides outside the gene matches: 10. The CDR3 length is 18 residues. Germline CDR1 and CDR2: ENHRY and SYGVKD.

Ten or more counts support this clonotype. The chain couples TRBV6-2 or TRBV6-3 to TRBJ1-1, with TRBD1 matching over 8 bases. The germline gives CDR1 MNHEY, CDR2 SVGEGT. CDR3 length equals 16 residues. V was clipped by 0 bases and J by 6 bases; unmatched bases: 9. This CDR3 reads CASSYSGRGRIAEAFF. The CDR3 DNA reads TGTGCCAGCAGTTACTCCGGCAGGGGGCGGATCGCTGAAGCTTTCTTT.

The chain combines TRBV18 with TRBJ2-1, with 13 bases aligning to TRBD2. The CDR3 loop spans 18 amino acids. The ends lost 3 bases at V and 0 bases at J; junction bases unmatched: 5. Germline V gives CDR1 KGHSH, CDR2 LQKENI. Here the CDR3 reads CASSPGLAGRSSYNEQFF. The DNA for the CDR3 is TGTGCCAGCTCACCGGGACTAGCGGGGAGAAGCTCCTACAATGAGCAGTTCTTC. The full variable domain, completed using reference TRBV18 and TRBJ2-1, is NAGVMQNPRHLVRRRGQEARLRCSPMKGHSHVYWYRQLPEEGLKFMVYLQKENIIDESGMPKERFSAEFPKEGPSILRIQQVVRGDSAAYFCASSPGLAGRSSYNEQFFGPGTRLTVL.